Listed here are 26 T cell receptor beta chains from one sample, sequenced in a study of blood T cells in healthy people across ages. With a J-beta primer mix and a sample-barcoded 5' primer, a second PCR ran roughly 6 to 12 cycles. TCRdb processed the 5' RACE reads anew with MiXCR; each CDR3 protein has one entry. Among just over 1 million distinct CDR3 sequences listed, over 35% were seen once. The material sequenced was blood. All receptors derive from a woman aged 55 to 70 in good health.

The chain links TRBV6-2 or TRBV6-3 to TRBJ2-3; the D is unclear. Trimming took off 5 bases at V and 0 bases at J, with 12 bases between the two ends. The germline V gene has CDR1 MNHEY and CDR2 SVGEGT. The CDR3 is 15 amino acids. This chain's CDR3 is CASSPTRPSTDTQYF. CDR3 DNA sequence: TGTGCCAGCAGTCCGACCCGGCCTAGCACAGATACGCAGTATTTT.

The rearrangement links TRBV5-6 to TRBJ2-3, with 10 bases identical to TRBD2. The V gene's germline CDR1 is SGHDT and CDR2 YYEEEE. V lost 2 bases and J lost 4; bases outside the gene matches: 7. The CDR3 is made up of 16 amino acids. The CDR3 DNA reads as TGTGCCAGCAGCTTCCCTAGCGGGAGACCCGCAGATACGCAGTATTTT. It codes for CASSFPSGRPADTQYF.

There are a few counts of this clonotype. The V and J genes are TRBV18 and TRBJ2-7; D unclear. CDR1 and CDR2 from the germline V gene are KGHSH and LQKENI. Between the trimmed V and J ends, which lost 2 bases and 2 bases, there was a span of 13 bases. The CDR3 totals 15 residues. The CDR3 spells CASSPYVTVTYEQYF. CDR3 DNA: TGTGCCAGCTCACCATATGTCACAGTAACCTACGAGCAGTACTTC. Using reference TRBV18 and TRBJ2-7 for the parts outside the CDR3, the full variable domain is NAGVMQNPRHLVRRRGQEARLRCSPMKGHSHVYWYRQLPEEGLKFMVYLQKENIIDESGMPKERFSAEFPKEGPSILRIQQVVRGDSAAYFCASSPYVTVTYEQYFGPGTRLTVT.

The chain recombines TRBV11-2 with TRBJ2-1; D is unresolved. V lost 4 bases and J lost 5, with 9 bases in between. This CDR3 is 13 amino acids long. Germline V lookup: CDR1 SGHAT, CDR2 FQNNGV. CDR3 sequence: CASSSPRNNEQFF. CDR3 bases: TGTGCCAGCAGCTCCCCAAGGAACAATGAGCAGTTCTTC. The whole variable domain, remainder taken from reference TRBV11-2 and TRBJ2-1, is EAGVAQSPRYKIIEKRQSVAFWCNPISGHATLYWYQQILGQGPKLLIQFQNNGVVDDSQLPKDRFSAERLKGVDSTLKIQPAKLEDSAVYLCASSSPRNNEQFFGPGTRLTVL.

This clonotype was seen at least ten times. The gene calls are TRBV7-2 and TRBJ2-1; D unclear. V was trimmed by 5 bases and J by 6 bases, leaving 11 bases between them. This CDR3 comprises 13 residues. Germline CDR1 and CDR2: SGHTA and FQGNSA. The CDR3 protein is CASSERLANEQFF. The CDR3 DNA is TGTGCCAGCAGCGAGAGGCTTGCCAATGAGCAGTTCTTC.

This rearrangement joins TRBV6-5 to TRBJ2-1; 14 bases align to TRBD2. The V and J ends lost 2 bases and 5 bases, in that order; junction bases with no gene match: 8. The CDR3 contains 18 residues. The germline V gene has CDR1 MNHEY and CDR2 SVGAGI. CDR3 residues: CASSYQGLAGGSDNEQFF. The CDR3 DNA is TGTGCCAGCAGTTACCAAGGACTAGCGGGAGGTTCAGACAATGAGCAGTTCTTC.

This clonotype was detected a few times. V is TRBV12-3 or TRBV12-4 and J is TRBJ1-5; no reliable D call. V lost 1 base and J 4 bases, leaving 14 bases between the germline ends. The CDR3 runs to 16 residues. CDR3 protein: CASSLVPPGDNQPQHF. CDR3 nucleotides: TGTGCCAGCAGTTTAGTCCCACCAGGCGATAATCAGCCCCAGCATTTT.

This clonotype was found a few times. The chain joins TRBV29-1 to TRBJ2-3; maybe TRBD1 (5 bases). Trimming took off 6 bases at V and 6 bases at J, with 19 bases between the two ends. The CDR3 sequence is 14 residues long. The germline V gene encodes CDR1 SQVTM and CDR2 ANQGSEA. The CDR3 coding sequence is TGCAGCGTCGGACATCGAATGATCTCCGATACGCAGTATTTT. It yields the protein CSVGHRMISDTQYF.

V is TRBV6-6 and J is TRBJ2-7; D is unresolved. Germline V gene sequence: CDR1 MNHNY, CDR2 SVGAGI (reference sequence). This CDR3 contains 15 residues. The V gene lost 2 bases and the J gene lost 0 bases, with 11 bases spanning the gap. CDR3 amino acids: CASSYVGRSSYEQYF. In DNA, the CDR3 is TGTGCCAGCAGTTACGTCGGACGGAGCTCCTACGAGCAGTACTTC.

This clonotype was counted between two and nine times. V is TRBV20-1 and J is TRBJ1-4, with D maybe TRBD1 (6 bases). V lost 1 base, J lost 0 bases, and 18 bases lay in between. The CDR3 contains 18 residues. Germline CDR1 and CDR2: DFQATT and SNEGSKA (reference sequence). The CDR3 nucleotides are TGCAGTGCTAGAGTAGGGAAGACAGGAGGTGCAACTAATGAAAAACTGTTTTTT. Translated, it gives CSARVGKTGGATNEKLFF.

This clonotype occurred a few times. V gene TRBV5-1 combines with J gene TRBJ2-5, with 8 bases aligning to TRBD2. V lost 4 bases, J lost 2 bases, and 7 bases stayed unmatched. Germline V gene sequence: CDR1 SGHRS, CDR2 YFSETQ. CDR3 length: 15 amino acids. The CDR3 nucleotides read TGCGCCAGCAGCCTGGATACTAGCGGACAAGAGACCCAGTACTTC. Translated, it gives CASSLDTSGQETQYF.

The chain recombines TRBV20-1 with TRBJ1-1, with 7 bases identical to TRBD1. V was pared by 3 bases and J by 4 bases, with 8 bases of the junction left unmatched. The CDR3 consists of 14 residues. CDR1 and CDR2 (germline): DFQATT, SNEGSKA (reference sequence). The CDR3 DNA follows: TGCAGTGCTAGGAAGGAGGGGGCGGGCACTGAAGCTTTCTTT. It codes for CSARKEGAGTEAFF.

V and J are TRBV20-1 and TRBJ2-5; 9 bases agree with TRBD1. The CDR3 extends over 15 amino acids. The trim removed 6 bases at V and 2 bases at J, leaving 10 bases unmatched. Germline V gene sequence: CDR1 DFQATT, CDR2 SNEGSKA (reference sequence). The chain's CDR3 is CSARQGGEEQETQYF. The CDR3 DNA sequence: TGCAGTGCAAGACAGGGGGGGGAGGAACAAGAGACCCAGTACTTC.

This clonotype was counted between two and nine times. The chain employs TRBV3-1 and TRBJ2-5; TRBD2 is a possible D gene (6 bases). Germline V gives CDR1 LGHDT, CDR2 YNNKEL (reference sequence). The CDR3 loop spans 18 amino acids. Deletions cut 2 bases from V and 1 base from J, with 20 bases between. DNA of the CDR3: TGTGCCAGCAGCCAATATCGGGCGGAGGGCGGCCTCCAAGAGACCCAGTACTTC. Protein product: CASSQYRAEGGLQETQYF.

This clonotype was counted between two and nine times. This chain links TRBV27 with TRBJ1-1, with unresolved D. The CDR3 consists of 14 residues. V lost 5 bases and J lost 4, with 14 bases in between. CDR1 and CDR2 (germline): MNHEY, SMNVEV (reference sequence). The CDR3 loop is CASSARKGGTEAFF. For the CDR3, the DNA is TGTGCCAGCAGTGCTCGGAAAGGTGGCACTGAAGCTTTCTTT.

This chain joins TRBV10-1 and TRBJ2-1, with D perhaps matching TRBD1 (5 bases). The CDR3 spans 15 residues. V was trimmed by 4 bases and J by 0 bases, leaving 10 bases between them. Looked up from germline, CDR1 is WNHNN and CDR2 is SYGVQD (reference sequence). The CDR3 DNA sequence: TGCGCCAGCAGTGGGGGCCAGAGCTCCTACAATGAGCAGTTCTTC. As protein: CASSGGQSSYNEQFF.

This chain joins TRBV12-3 or TRBV12-4 and TRBJ2-1; 11 positions match TRBD2. The CDR3 sequence is 13 residues long. J was trimmed by 10 bases and V by 5 bases; bases with no gene match: 4. DNA of the CDR3: TGTGCCAGCAGTGGGACTAGCGGACCCGAGCAGTTCTTC. This codes for CASSGTSGPEQFF.

J is TRBJ2-7 and V is TRBV27, with D maybe TRBD2 (5 bases). V lost 4 bases to trimming and J lost 3 bases, with 13 bases between them. The germline V gene encodes CDR1 MNHEY and CDR2 SMNVEV (reference sequence). CDR3 size: 14 residues. For the CDR3, the DNA is TGTGCCAGCAGTTACCGGGAAAATGTCTACGAGCAGTACTTC. Translation gives CASSYRENVYEQYF.

V and J are TRBV11-3 and TRBJ2-7; D is possibly TRBD2 (6 bases). CDR1 and CDR2 (germline): SGHNT, YENEEA. The CDR3 spans 16 residues. V was clipped by 3 bases and J by 5 bases, with 20 bases between them. Here the CDR3 reads CASSFGSSAQGHEQYF. The CDR3 coding sequence is TGTGCCAGCAGCTTCGGATCTAGCGCCCAAGGGCACGAGCAGTACTTC.

This chain joins TRBV4-2 and TRBJ2-3, with 11 bases lining up with TRBD2. Per the germline V gene, CDR1 is LGHNA and CDR2 is YNFKEQ. This CDR3 has 17 residues. V trimming: 2 bases; J trimming: 2 bases; junction bases outside the gene matches: 6. CDR3 bases: TGTGCCAGCAGCCAATACGGGACTAGCGGAGACACAGATACGCAGTATTTT. It translates to CASSQYGTSGDTDTQYF.

This chain connects TRBV12-3 or TRBV12-4 to TRBJ2-4, with D unclear. V lost 3 bases, J lost 9 bases, and 6 bases lay in between. The length of the CDR3 is 11 residues. The CDR3 coding sequence is TGTGCCAGCAGTTTTAAGGGCATTCAGTACTTC. Translating it yields CASSFKGIQYF.

This clonotype was observed a handful of times. This chain links TRBV27 with TRBJ2-7; D is tentatively TRBD1 or TRBD2 (6 bases each). The germline V and J ends were trimmed by 10 bases and 3 bases, with 16 bases remaining between them. Germline V lookup: CDR1 MNHEY, CDR2 SMNVEV (reference sequence). The CDR3 is made up of 13 amino acids. The CDR3 coding sequence is TGTGCCATCTCGCGGGGCAGGGGCTACGAGCAGTACTTC. Protein sequence: CAISRGRGYEQYF.

The chain combines TRBV6-5 with TRBJ2-5; 7 bases align to TRBD2. V was clipped by 6 bases and J by 11 bases; unmatched bases: 18. Germline loops: CDR1 MNHEY, CDR2 SVGAGI. The CDR3 totals 15 residues. The chain's CDR3 is CASRTSWMGIYEQYF. The CDR3 bases are TGTGCCAGCAGGACTAGCTGGATGGGTATCTATGAGCAGTACTTC.

This sequence joins TRBV5-1 and TRBJ2-3, with D possibly being TRBD2 (5 bases). V shed 1 base and J shed 0 bases, with 12 bases lying between them. The CDR3 sequence is 16 residues long. CDR1 is SGHRS and CDR2 is YFSETQ in the germline V gene. This CDR3 reads CASSLSLARSTDTQYF. Written as DNA, the CDR3 is TGCGCCAGCAGCTTGTCATTAGCGCGCAGCACAGATACGCAGTATTTT.

This clonotype has just a few counts. This chain connects TRBV19 to TRBJ2-2; 9 positions agree with TRBD1. The germline CDR1 and CDR2 sequences are LNHDA and SQIVND (reference sequence). The V and J ends lost 7 bases and 4 bases, in that order; junction bases with no gene match: 4. This CDR3 is built from 14 residues. The DNA of the CDR3 is TGTGCCAGTACCGAGGACAGGGGCACCGGGGAGCTGTTTTTT. It specifies CASTEDRGTGELFF.

The chain has TRBV12-3 or TRBV12-4 and TRBJ1-2; D uncertain. V was pared by 3 bases and J by 7 bases, with 12 bases between. The CDR3 consists of 13 residues. CDR3 nucleotides: TGTGCCAGCAGTTTCGACACTCGCGGTGGCTACACCTTC. This codes for CASSFDTRGGYTF.